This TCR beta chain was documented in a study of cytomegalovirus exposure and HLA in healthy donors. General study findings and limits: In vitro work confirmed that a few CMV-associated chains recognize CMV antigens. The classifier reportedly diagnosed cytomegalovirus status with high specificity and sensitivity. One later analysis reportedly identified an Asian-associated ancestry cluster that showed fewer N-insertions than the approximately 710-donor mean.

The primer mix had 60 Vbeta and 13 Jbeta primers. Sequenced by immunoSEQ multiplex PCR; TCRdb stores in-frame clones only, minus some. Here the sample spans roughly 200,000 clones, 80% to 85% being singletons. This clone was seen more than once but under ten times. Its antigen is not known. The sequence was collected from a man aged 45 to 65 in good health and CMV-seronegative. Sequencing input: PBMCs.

The CDR3, as DNA: TGTGCCAGCAGTTACTCGATAAAGCGGGAAGCTTTCTTT. Encoded protein: CASSYSIKREAFF. The chain carries TRBV6-5 and TRBJ1-1; unclear D gene. This CDR3 is 13 amino acids long. V was cut by 0 bases and J by 8 bases, with 10 bases left in between. Germline CDR1 reads MNHEY; CDR2 reads SVGAGI.